These 3 T cell receptor beta chains were sequenced from one sample in a study of shared clonotypes between healthy human individuals. Here immunoSEQ multiplex PCR was the method, and the copy in TCRdb shows in-frame clones only, minus some. The sample lists about 2 million clones; over 85% were seen once. Sequenced input: naive CD4+ T cells sorted from blood. Subset: CD45RA+ positively selected. These receptors all come from a man younger than 35 in good health.

The chain joins TRBV9 to TRBJ2-3, with 8 positions matching TRBD2. Germline V gives CDR1 SGDLS, CDR2 YYNGEE. The V and J ends lost 4 bases and 2 bases, in that order; junction bases with no gene match: 6. This CDR3 region has 15 residues. The CDR3 DNA sequence: TGTGCCAGCAGCCCCAAGCGGGGGAACACAGATACGCAGTATTTT. This codes for CASSPKRGNTDTQYF.

V gene TRBV29-1 combines with J gene TRBJ2-7; weak D call: TRBD2 (7 bases). Germline lookup yields CDR1 SQVTM and CDR2 ANQGSEA. V lost 6 bases and J lost 7, with 19 bases in between. CDR3 length: 13 residues. CDR3 nucleotides: TGCAGCGTCGCTGAGGGGGGGGCCGGTGAGCAGTACTTC. As protein: CSVAEGGAGEQYF.

The chain uses TRBV4-3 and TRBJ1-6; no definite D call. V was shortened by 0 bases and J by 4 bases, with 10 bases between the two germline ends. Germline CDR1 reads LGHNA; CDR2 reads YSLEER. This CDR3 spans 16 amino acids. The CDR3 protein is CASSQEEGQYNSPLHF. Here the CDR3 DNA reads TGCGCCAGCAGCCAAGAAGAGGGCCAGTATAATTCACCCCTCCACTTT.